This T cell receptor beta chain appears in the sequencing data of a study of blood T cell repertoires in COVID-19. About the research overall: Both acute and convalescent COVID-19 samples were obtained from the United States, Italy and Spain.

After removal of 4 bases from V and 4 bases from J, the junction contained 15 bases not matched to a gene. CDR3 length: 18 residues. Germline CDR1 and CDR2: MNHNS and SASEGT. This clone was counted once. Original processing methods: Nucleated cell counts were estimated from reference gene primer amplification. Sequenced by immunoSEQ multiplex PCR; TCRdb stores in-frame clones only, minus some. V and J calls plus clone size are reproduced from that table; the DNA served to infer D and trimming. The sample contains some 160,000 clones, around 82% of which appear only once. V usage is TRBV6-1 and J usage is TRBJ2-3, with 9 bases that match TRBD2. The sequence derives from a woman in her seventies who had recovered from COVID-19. Sequenced input: peripheral blood. CDR3 bases: TGTGCCAGCAGTGCCCACGGGCGGGGGGGCAGGTCTTCAGATACGCAGTATTTT. It encodes CASSAHGRGGRSSDTQYF.